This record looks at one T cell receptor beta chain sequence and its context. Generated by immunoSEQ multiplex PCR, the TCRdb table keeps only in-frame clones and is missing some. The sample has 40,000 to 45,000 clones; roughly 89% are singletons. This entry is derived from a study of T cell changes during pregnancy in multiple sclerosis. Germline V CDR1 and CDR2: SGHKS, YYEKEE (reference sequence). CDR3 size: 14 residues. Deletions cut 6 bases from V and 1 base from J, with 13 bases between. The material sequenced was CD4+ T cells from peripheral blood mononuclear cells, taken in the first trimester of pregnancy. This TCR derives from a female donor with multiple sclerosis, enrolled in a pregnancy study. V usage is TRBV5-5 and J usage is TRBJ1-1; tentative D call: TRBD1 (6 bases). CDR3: CASNFGQSNTEAFF. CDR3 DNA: TGTGCCAGCAACTTCGGACAGTCGAACACTGAAGCTTTCTTT.